Described below is a single T cell receptor beta chain sequence and its context. The assay was immunoSEQ multiplex PCR, and TCRdb's table has in-frame clones only and misses some. This table holds tens of thousands of clones, 80% to 95% found once. The source of the sample is a study of PD-1 and CTLA-4 blockade in melanoma. This CDR3 is built from 18 residues. Trimming at V came to 4 bases and at J to 4 bases, leaving 12 bases not matched to a gene. The sequenced sample was CD8+ T cells from peripheral blood, obtained from a patient given anti-PD-1 treatment. V and J are TRBV5-3 and TRBJ2-3; 13 nucleotides align to TRBD2. TRBV5-3 is treated as an ORF (open reading frame) with a function not yet certain. The TCR originated in a human donor with melanoma. CDR3 in amino acids: CARSIRGVTSGGADTQYF. The CDR3, as DNA: TGTGCCAGAAGCATAAGAGGGGTAACTAGCGGGGGGGCAGATACGCAGTATTTT.